This passage covers 26 T cell receptor beta chains from one sample sequenced in a study. TCRdb itself ran the RT-PCR reads through MiXCR, one entry per CDR3 protein. The repertoire holds almost 700,000 distinct CDR3 sequences, with about 14% as singletons. The source material was memory CD4+ T cells from blood. The receptor set was obtained from a female donor in good health, serving as a healthy control.

In its sample, this clonotype was seen many times. The V call is TRBV6-2 or TRBV6-3, the J call TRBJ2-7; D is unresolved. Germline V lookup: CDR1 MNHEY, CDR2 SVGEGT. This CDR3 is built from 14 residues. The V gene lost 7 bases and the J gene lost 0 bases, with 13 bases spanning the gap. CDR3 sequence (DNA): TGTGCCAGCATCGGTGGCGGAAGCTCCTACGAGCAGTACTTC. Its translation is CASIGGGSSYEQYF.

This clonotype was picked up many times. The rearrangement uses TRBV9 and TRBJ2-5; D perhaps matches TRBD2 (5 bases). V lost 4 bases, J lost 2 bases, and 12 bases lay in between. The CDR3 loop spans 14 amino acids. Germline V gene data show CDR1 as SGDLS and CDR2 as YYNGEE. CDR3 amino acids: CASSPTGKQETQYF. As DNA, the CDR3 is TGTGCCAGCAGCCCCACCGGGAAACAAGAGACCCAGTACTTC.

This clonotype has just a few counts. The chain is built from TRBV6-1 and TRBJ1-4; D call uncertain. V dropped 1 base and J dropped 3 bases, with 9 bases sitting between them. In germline, CDR1 is MNHNS, CDR2 SASEGT. The CDR3 is 15 amino acids. The CDR3 DNA follows: TGTGCCAGCAGTGAAGACAACAACCCTAATGAAAAACTGTTTTTT. Encoded protein: CASSEDNNPNEKLFF.

J is TRBJ2-1 and V is TRBV6-2 or TRBV6-3; 14 bases agree with TRBD2. CDR1 is MNHEY, CDR2 SVGEGT, per germline. This CDR3 region has 14 residues. Unmatched junction bases numbered 5, after V lost 6 bases and J lost 10 bases. Written as DNA, the CDR3 is TGTGCCAGCAGAAGACTAGCGGGGGGGAGGGAGCAGTTCTTC. Its translation is CASRRLAGGREQFF.

This clonotype was found many times. This chain joins TRBV10-3 and TRBJ2-3; D is undetermined. V was shortened by 0 bases and J by 2 bases, with 9 bases between the two germline ends. Germline V gives CDR1 ENHRY, CDR2 SYGVKD. The CDR3 runs to 15 residues. CDR3 residues: CAISESEVPTDTQYF. In DNA, the CDR3 is TGTGCCATCAGTGAGTCCGAGGTCCCCACAGATACGCAGTATTTT.

V and J are TRBV20-1 and TRBJ1-1, with unresolved D. The germline V gene has CDR1 DFQATT and CDR2 SNEGSKA (reference sequence). V was trimmed by 6 bases and J by 1 base, leaving 9 bases between them. The CDR3 consists of 12 residues. CDR3: CSARRSNTEAFF. The CDR3 DNA is TGCAGTGCCCGACGGTCGAACACTGAAGCTTTCTTT.

This clonotype was seen repeatedly, ten times or more. This chain joins TRBV20-1 and TRBJ2-1; 13 nucleotides agree with TRBD2. J gave up 5 bases and V 3 bases, and 10 bases lay outside the gene matches. Germline CDR1 is DFQATT and CDR2 is SNEGSKA (reference sequence). CDR3 length: 17 residues. The CDR3 spells CSASAGTSGAWNNEQFF. DNA of the CDR3: TGCAGTGCTAGTGCCGGGACTAGCGGGGCTTGGAACAATGAGCAGTTCTTC.

This clonotype has a count of ten or more. The gene calls are TRBV12-3 or TRBV12-4 and TRBJ1-2, with D possibly TRBD1 on 5 matching bases. The CDR3 has 14 amino acids. V lost 5 bases and J 4 bases, leaving 14 bases between the germline ends. The DNA for the CDR3 is TGTGCCAGCAGTCCCAGGTCGGGGGGCTATGGCTACACCTTC. This translates into CASSPRSGGYGYTF.

The chain links TRBV5-1 to TRBJ2-3, with TRBD1 identical over 11 bases. Germline V gives CDR1 SGHRS, CDR2 YFSETQ. The CDR3 sequence is 15 residues long. V was pared by 5 bases and J by 6 bases, with 8 bases of the junction left unmatched. The CDR3 bases are TGCGCCAGCAGTCTGGGACAGGGGGTTCAGGATACGCAGTATTTT. It is translated as CASSLGQGVQDTQYF.

This clonotype was observed a handful of times. V usage is TRBV11-2 and J usage is TRBJ2-1, with D uncertain. V lost 5 bases to trimming and J lost 0 bases, with 14 bases between them. The CDR3 consists of 16 residues. CDR1 and CDR2 (germline): SGHAT, FQNNGV. This CDR3 reads CASSPNRLSSYNEQFF. The CDR3, as DNA: TGTGCCAGCAGCCCGAATCGGCTGAGCTCCTACAATGAGCAGTTCTTC.

This clonotype occurred a few times. In DNA form, the CDR3 reads TGTGCCAGCAGCCAAGCGCCTAGCGGATCAGATACGCAGTATTTT. The encoded protein is CASSQAPSGSDTQYF. This sequence joins TRBV3-1 and TRBJ2-3; TRBD2 matches at 7 bases. J was trimmed by 4 bases and V by 1 base; bases with no gene match: 5. CDR1 is LGHDT and CDR2 is YNNKEL in the germline V gene (reference sequence). The CDR3 is 15 residues long.

This clonotype turned up a few times. The V gene is TRBV3-1, the J gene TRBJ2-3; D gene ambiguous. CDR3 size: 12 residues. V was pared by 1 base and J by 5 bases, with 4 bases between. Germline V lookup: CDR1 LGHDT, CDR2 YNNKEL (reference sequence). The CDR3 spells CASSQVKDTQYF. CDR3 DNA sequence: TGTGCCAGCAGCCAAGTTAAAGATACGCAGTATTTT.

The chain combines TRBV12-3 or TRBV12-4 with TRBJ1-2; D is unclear. Between the trimmed V and J ends, which lost 6 bases and 8 bases, there was a span of 13 bases. The CDR3 is 12 residues long. This chain's CDR3 is CASSRTNGGYTF. Here the CDR3 DNA reads TGTGCCAGCAGCAGGACTAACGGAGGCTACACCTTC.

At least ten counts were recorded for this clonotype. The chain uses TRBV4-1 and TRBJ2-1; TRBD2 matches 8 bases. After removal of 1 base from V and 5 bases from J, the junction contained 10 bases not matched to a gene. There are 17 residues in the CDR3. Germline V lookup: CDR1 MGHRA, CDR2 YSYEKL. The CDR3 bases are TGCGCCAGCAGCCAAGTTGGACTAGCCGAATTAGACAATGAGCAGTTCTTC. Translated, it gives CASSQVGLAELDNEQFF.

This clonotype has at least ten counts. This sequence joins TRBV9 and TRBJ2-2; D gene ambiguous. The germline V gene has CDR1 SGDLS and CDR2 YYNGEE. The CDR3 runs to 16 residues. V lost 0 bases and J 5 bases, leaving 14 bases between the germline ends. The CDR3 here is CASSVEDGIGTGELFF. As DNA, the CDR3 is TGTGCCAGCAGCGTAGAGGATGGTATTGGTACCGGGGAGCTGTTTTTT.

This clonotype was observed at least ten times. The V gene is TRBV10-2, the J gene TRBJ1-5; D is unclear. CDR1 and CDR2 from the germline V gene are WSHSY and SAAADI. Between the trimmed V and J ends, which lost 9 bases and 1 base, there was a span of 13 bases. CDR3 size: 14 residues. DNA for the CDR3: TGCGCCAGTTCCATTGGCGGGAGCAATCAGCCCCAGCATTTT. Translating it yields CASSIGGSNQPQHF.

The chain uses TRBV4-3 and TRBJ1-6; D is possibly TRBD1 (5 bases). The V gene lost 0 bases and the J gene lost 5 bases, with 14 bases spanning the gap. Germline CDR1 LGHNA, CDR2 YSLEER. This CDR3 is 17 amino acids long. The CDR3 reads CASSQDGGGNNNSPLHF. The CDR3 nucleotides read TGCGCCAGCAGCCAAGATGGGGGAGGGAATAATAATTCACCCCTCCACTTT.

CDR3 DNA sequence: TGTGCCAGCAGTTTTGAGTCGACGGGGACCTATGGCTACACCTTC. Its translation is CASSFESTGTYGYTF. The genes are TRBV28 and TRBJ1-2, with D possibly matching TRBD1 (5 bases). This CDR3 is built from 15 residues. The V gene's germline CDR1 is MDHEN and CDR2 SYDVKM. Trimming pared 3 bases from V and 4 bases from J, leaving 15 bases between.

This chain links TRBV7-3 with TRBJ2-7; D is perhaps TRBD1 (5 bases). Trimming stripped 4 bases from V and 2 bases from J, with 12 bases between. The CDR3 contains 14 residues. Germline assignment: CDR1 SGHTA and CDR2 FQGTGA. CDR3 protein: CASSSLGRAYEQYF. CDR3 sequence (DNA): TGTGCCAGCAGCTCCTTGGGCAGGGCCTACGAGCAGTACTTC. Variable domain in full (rest from reference TRBV7-3 and TRBJ2-7): GAGVSQTPSNKVTEKGKYVELRCDPISGHTALYWYRQSLGQGPEFLIYFQGTGAADDSGLPNDRFFAVRPEGSVSTLKIQRTERGDSAVYLCASSSLGRAYEQYFGPGTRLTVT.

The chain combines TRBV7-2 with TRBJ2-7; TRBD1 is a possible D gene (6 bases). Per the germline V gene, CDR1 is SGHTA and CDR2 is FQGNSA. V was cut by 5 bases and J by 0 bases, with 14 bases left in between. The CDR3 is 15 amino acids. As DNA, the CDR3 is TGTGCCAGCAGCGTCCACAGGGTCCTCTCCTACGAGCAGTACTTC. Translating gives CASSVHRVLSYEQYF.

This clonotype came up a few times. V is TRBV28 and J is TRBJ1-5; 7 bases agree with TRBD1. The CDR3 is 16 amino acids. Looked up from germline, CDR1 is MDHEN and CDR2 is SYDVKM. J gave up 3 bases and V 3 bases, and 8 bases lay outside the gene matches. In nucleotides, the CDR3 is TGTGCCAGCAGTTTCCAGCCGGGACAGCTCAATCAGCCCCAGCATTTT. Its protein product is CASSFQPGQLNQPQHF.

The chain couples TRBV27 to TRBJ1-1, with D tentatively TRBD1 (5 bases). V lost 4 bases and J lost 5, with 14 bases in between. Looked up from germline, CDR1 is MNHEY and CDR2 is SMNVEV (reference sequence). The length of the CDR3 is 14 residues. This CDR3 is CASSYQYQGTEAFF. As DNA, the CDR3 is TGTGCCAGCAGTTACCAATACCAGGGAACTGAAGCTTTCTTT.

This clonotype was observed a handful of times. The chain links TRBV11-2 to TRBJ2-3; 10 bases are shared with TRBD2. V shed 4 bases and J 0 bases; nucleotides not matched to a gene: 13. The CDR3 is 19 amino acids. The germline V gene encodes CDR1 SGHAT and CDR2 FQNNGV. CDR3 bases: TGTGCCAGCAGCTCCCGGACTAGCGGTTTCCTAAATAGCACAGATACGCAGTATTTT. Protein: CASSSRTSGFLNSTDTQYF.

This clonotype was seen at least ten times. The rearrangement joins TRBV12-3 or TRBV12-4 to TRBJ1-3, with TRBD1 identical over 8 bases. The CDR3 spans 14 residues. The trim removed 6 bases at V and 2 bases at J, leaving 3 bases unmatched. CDR3 coding DNA: TGTGCCAGCAGGTCGACAGGGGCTGGAAACACCATATATTTT. It is translated as CASRSTGAGNTIYF.

The CDR3 coding sequence is TGTGCCAGCAGTTCCCACAGGCTGGACAACTATGGCTACACCTTC. Translated: CASSSHRLDNYGYTF. This chain uses TRBV28 with TRBJ1-2, with a possible D match to TRBD1 (5 bases). Trimming took off 4 bases at V and 2 bases at J, with 14 bases between the two ends. This CDR3 is built from 15 residues. In germline, CDR1 is MDHEN, CDR2 SYDVKM.

This clonotype was seen repeatedly, ten times or more. The chain couples TRBV20-1 to TRBJ1-2, with D perhaps matching TRBD1 (6 bases). Germline loops: CDR1 DFQATT, CDR2 SNEGSKA (reference sequence). V was trimmed by 6 bases and J by 8 bases, leaving 16 bases between them. This CDR3 contains 12 residues. The CDR3 spells CSATGTVEGYTF. The CDR3 bases are TGCAGTGCAACAGGGACGGTGGAGGGCTACACCTTC.